This is a list of T cell receptor beta chains from one sample in a study of shared clonotypes between healthy human individuals. Using immunoSEQ multiplex PCR, the repertoire was profiled, and TCRdb retains in-frame clones only, with some absent. The data contain around 1.4 million clones, roughly 98.5% of them singletons. The material sequenced was naive CD4+ T cells sorted from blood. These receptors originate from a man under 40 in good health. CDR3s include the opening cysteine and the closing phenylalanine or tryptophan. The D gene is left open where the match is weak. Clone sizes are given selectively: once, few, many, or a class where the clone is expanded.

CDR3aa,CDR3nt,v_gene,j_gene,d_gene,abundance
CASSFQGQETQYF,TGTGCCAGCAGCTTTCAGGGGCAAGAGACCCAGTACTTC,TRBV7-3,TRBJ2-5,-,-
CASSLGGANTGELFF,TGTGCCAGCAGCTTGGGCGGGGCGAACACCGGGGAGCTGTTTTTT,TRBV5-4,TRBJ2-2,-,-
CASSGYRDRGNTEAFF,TGTGCCAGCAGTGGTTACCGGGACAGGGGGAACACTGAAGCTTTCTTT,TRBV6-1,TRBJ1-1,TRBD1,-
CASSKGRAEPQHF,TGTGCCAGTAGTAAGGGAAGGGCAGAGCCCCAGCATTTT,TRBV19,TRBJ1-5,-,-
CAWSVTGKWGNQPQHF,TGTGCCTGGAGTGTTACGGGGAAATGGGGCAATCAGCCCCAGCATTTT,TRBV30,TRBJ1-5,-,-
CASSLEGFGGTTSTDTQYF,TGTGCCAGCAGCTTGGAAGGATTCGGGGGGACTACTAGCACAGATACGCAGTATTTT,TRBV5-4,TRBJ2-3,TRBD2,-
CASSRGGELFF,TGTGCCAGCAGCCGCGGCGGGGAGCTGTTTTTT,TRBV5-4,TRBJ2-2,-,-
CASSLELHTGELFF,TGTGCCAGCAGCTTAGAACTTCACACCGGGGAGCTGTTTTTT,TRBV5-4,TRBJ2-2,-,-
CASSPGTTYYNEQFF,TGTGCTAGCAGCCCAGGGACTACCTACTACAATGAGCAGTTCTTC,TRBV7-7,TRBJ2-1,TRBD2,-
CASSSGRPSINQPQHF,TGTGCCAGCAGCTCCGGGAGGCCCTCGATAAATCAGCCCCAGCATTTT,TRBV5-8,TRBJ1-5,-,once
CASRKLAANTGELFF,TGTGCCAGTAGAAAACTAGCGGCGAATACCGGGGAGCTGTTTTTT,TRBV19,TRBJ2-2,TRBD2,-
CASSGPSRGGDTQYF,TGTGCCAGCAGCGGACCCTCCAGGGGGGGAGATACGCAGTATTTT,TRBV11-3,TRBJ2-3,-,-
CASSYSFRPEYEQYF,TGTGCCAGCAGTTACTCCTTTCGACCTGAATACGAGCAGTACTTC,TRBV6-6,TRBJ2-7,-,-
CASSQGQGANSAGYTF,TGTGCCAGCAGCCAAGGACAGGGCGCTAATTCCGCTGGCTACACCTTC,TRBV9,TRBJ1-2,TRBD1,-
CASSVTGTGELFF,TGTGCCAGCAGTGTGACAGGCACCGGGGAGCTGTTTTTT,TRBV2,TRBJ2-2,-,once
CASSVQGRNEQFF,TGTGCCAGTAGTGTTCAGGGTAGGAATGAGCAGTTCTTC,TRBV19,TRBJ2-1,-,-
CATRGGVWQPQHF,TGTGCCACCAGGGGAGGGGTTTGGCAGCCCCAGCATTTT,TRBV28,TRBJ1-5,-,-
CASSPQGTGQGYGYTF,TGTGCCAGCTCACCACAAGGGACGGGACAGGGGTATGGCTACACCTTC,TRBV18,TRBJ1-2,TRBD1,-
CATSSRVGGVEQYF,TGTGCCACCAGCAGCAGGGTAGGGGGGGTCGAGCAGTACTTC,TRBV15,TRBJ2-7,-,-
CASSLAPEGETQYF,TGTGCCAGCAGCTTAGCTCCCGAAGGGGAGACCCAGTACTTC,TRBV7-6,TRBJ2-5,-,-
CASSPWTGPNTQYF,TGTGCCAGCAGCCCATGGACAGGGCCTAATACGCAGTATTTT,TRBV9,TRBJ2-3,TRBD1,-
CASTVWAGPKNIQYF,TGTGCCAGCACAGTATGGGCCGGCCCCAAAAACATTCAGTACTTC,TRBV2,TRBJ2-4,-,-